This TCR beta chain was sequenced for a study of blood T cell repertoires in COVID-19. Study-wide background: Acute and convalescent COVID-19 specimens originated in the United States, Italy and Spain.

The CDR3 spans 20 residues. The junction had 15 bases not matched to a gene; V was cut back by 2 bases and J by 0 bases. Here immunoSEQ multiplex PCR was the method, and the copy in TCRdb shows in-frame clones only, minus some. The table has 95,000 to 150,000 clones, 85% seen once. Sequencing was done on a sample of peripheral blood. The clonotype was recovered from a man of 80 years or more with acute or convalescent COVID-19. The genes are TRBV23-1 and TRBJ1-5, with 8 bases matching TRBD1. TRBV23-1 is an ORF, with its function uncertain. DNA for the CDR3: TGCGCCAGCAGTCAAGGTCCCGGGACAGGCCCTTTTGATAGCAATCAGCCCCAGCATTTT. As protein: CASSQGPGTGPFDSNQPQHF.